The 5 T cell receptor beta chains given below trace back to one sample, sequenced in a study of blood T cell repertoires in COVID-19. The method was immunoSEQ multiplex PCR; TCRdb's version includes in-frame clones alone and lacks a portion of them. Of hundreds of thousands of clones listed, around 86% are singletons. Sample: peripheral blood. The receptors derive from a human donor in a cohort sampled during active COVID-19.

The V call is TRBV5-8, the J call TRBJ2-7; unclear D gene. The CDR3 sequence is 11 residues long. Germline CDR1 reads SGHTS; CDR2 reads YDEGEE. The ends were cut back, 7 bases at V and 3 bases at J, with 8 bases in the middle. The CDR3 is CASPPFYEQYF. The DNA of the CDR3 is TGTGCCAGCCCCCCTTTCTACGAGCAGTACTTC.

CDR3 amino acids: CASKGSRLTDTQYF. The CDR3 DNA is TGTGCCAGCAAAGGATCGAGGTTAACAGATACGCAGTATTTT. The J gene is TRBJ2-3, the V gene TRBV6-4; no clear D. This CDR3 contains 14 residues. V was cut by 7 bases and J by 3 bases, with 14 bases left in between. CDR1 and CDR2 (germline): MRHNA, SNTAGT.

The chain joins TRBV11-2 to TRBJ2-7; D possibly corresponds to TRBD1 (6 bases). CDR1 and CDR2 (germline): SGHAT, FQNNGV. V was shortened by 4 bases and J by 0 bases, with 13 bases between the two germline ends. This CDR3 comprises 15 residues. CDR3 sequence: CASSSSGVSSYEQYF. CDR3 nucleotide sequence: TGTGCCAGCAGCTCTTCAGGGGTGAGCTCCTACGAGCAGTACTTC.

CDR3 loop: CASSLTGSFSTEAFF. CDR3 in DNA: TGTGCCAGCAGCCTGACAGGGTCTTTTTCCACTGAAGCTTTCTTT. The chain joins TRBV5-4 to TRBJ1-1, with 7 bases identical to TRBD1. Trimming removed 4 bases from V and 4 bases from J; junction bases left unmatched: 10. The length of the CDR3 is 15 residues. Germline V gene sequence: CDR1 SGHNT, CDR2 YYREEE (reference sequence). The variable domain in full, with the rest retrieved from reference TRBV5-4 and TRBJ1-1, is ETGVTQSPTHLIKTRGQQVTLRCSSQSGHNTVSWYQQALGQGPQFIFQYYREEENGRGNFPPRFSGLQFPNYSSELNVNALELDDSALYLCASSLTGSFSTEAFFGQGTRLTVV.

The chain couples TRBV7-8 to TRBJ1-1; D is possibly TRBD1 (6 bases). CDR1 is SGHVS and CDR2 is FQNEAQ in the germline V gene. Deletions cut 2 bases from V and 1 base from J, with 8 bases between. CDR3 length: 14 residues. In DNA form, the CDR3 reads TGTGCCAGCAGCTTAAGGGGGACGAACACTGAAGCTTTCTTT. Translating it yields CASSLRGTNTEAFF.